These 25 T cell receptor beta chains came from one sample sequenced in a study of OX40 agonist ivuxolimab in advanced cancers. Profiled with immunoSEQ multiplex PCR; TCRdb holds only in-frame clones, not every one. This table holds about 82,000 clones, about 90% found once. Sequences were derived from CD4+ or CD8+ T cells sorted from blood, sampled in a trial of the OX40 agonist ivuxolimab. These receptors were obtained from an adult with an advanced solid tumor such as melanoma, head and neck, liver or kidney cancer.

The V gene is TRBV11-2, the J gene TRBJ2-7; possible D gene TRBD2, 6 bases. V was cut by 2 bases and J by 2 bases, with 13 bases left in between. This CDR3 region has 15 residues. Germline lookup yields CDR1 SGHAT and CDR2 FQNNGV. The CDR3 nucleotides read TGTGCCAGCAGCTTATCTTTGGGAGGTACCTACGAGCAGTACTTC. This codes for CASSLSLGGTYEQYF.

V gene TRBV6-1 combines with J gene TRBJ1-1, with 7 bases lining up with TRBD1. Germline lookup yields CDR1 MNHNS and CDR2 SASEGT. With 4 bases clipped from V and 4 bases from J, the junction kept 9 bases outside the gene matches. CDR3 length: 15 residues. This CDR3 reads CASSAQQGRGTEAFF. The CDR3 region has the DNA TGTGCCAGCAGTGCTCAACAGGGGCGCGGCACTGAAGCTTTCTTT.

The CDR3 DNA reads as TGTGCCAGCAGCTTAGAGCGGGGATACGAGCAGTACTTC. As protein: CASSLERGYEQYF. The V call is TRBV11-2, the J call TRBJ2-7; D is perhaps TRBD2 (6 bases). The length of the CDR3 is 13 residues. Between the trimmed V and J ends, which lost 0 bases and 4 bases, there was a span of 7 bases. The germline gives CDR1 SGHAT, CDR2 FQNNGV.

The gene calls are TRBV30 and TRBJ2-1; TRBD2 aligns across 9 bases. Germline V gene sequence: CDR1 GTSNPN, CDR2 SVGIG (reference sequence). This CDR3 has 13 amino acids. Trimming at V came to 4 bases and at J to 5 bases, leaving 3 bases not matched to a gene. Here the CDR3 reads CAWTAGGNNEQFF. The CDR3 DNA reads TGTGCCTGGACGGCGGGAGGGAACAATGAGCAGTTCTTC.

The chain uses TRBV6-1 and TRBJ2-1; the D gene is possibly TRBD2 (5 bases). Trimming took off 2 bases at V and 0 bases at J, with 8 bases between the two ends. The germline V gene has CDR1 MNHNS and CDR2 SASEGT. The CDR3 is 15 residues long. In DNA, the CDR3 is TGTGCCAGCAGTGAACCGGGGAACTCCTACAATGAGCAGTTCTTC. This codes for CASSEPGNSYNEQFF.

The chain carries TRBV4-3 and TRBJ1-5; D is ambiguous. V was cut by 0 bases and J by 4 bases, with 7 bases left in between. CDR3 size: 14 residues. Germline CDR1 reads LGHNA; CDR2 reads YSLEER. CDR3 DNA: TGCGCCAGCAGCCAAGAACCCCGTAATCAGCCCCAGCATTTT. It yields the protein CASSQEPRNQPQHF.

The chain joins TRBV11-3 to TRBJ2-7; 7 bases are shared with TRBD1. This CDR3 region has 13 residues. V dropped 5 bases and J dropped 7; count of bases not matched to a gene: 8. The germline V gene encodes CDR1 SGHNT and CDR2 YENEEA. CDR3 residues: CASSRDSSREQYF. The CDR3 DNA follows: TGTGCCAGCAGCCGGGACAGCTCGCGTGAGCAGTACTTC.

This clone has just one count. This chain uses TRBV7-2 with TRBJ2-1; D is ambiguous. Germline CDR1 is SGHTA and CDR2 is FQGNSA. The CDR3 covers 17 residues. V was cut by 5 bases and J by 5 bases, with 22 bases left in between. For the CDR3, the DNA is TGTGCCAGCAGCACGACGCTACCAGGTTCCTTCCACAATGAGCAGTTCTTC. This gives the protein CASSTTLPGSFHNEQFF.

The V and J genes are TRBV28 and TRBJ2-1, with 11 bases lining up with TRBD2. CDR1 and CDR2 from the germline V gene are MDHEN and SYDVKM. Germline trimming cut 7 bases from V and 0 bases from J; bases unmatched to any gene: 8. CDR3 length equals 17 residues. CDR3 protein: CASNTSGRRSSYNEQFF. The CDR3 coding sequence is TGTGCCAGCAACACTAGCGGGAGACGGAGCTCCTACAATGAGCAGTTCTTC.

In DNA form, the CDR3 reads TGTGCCTGGAGTGTACTATCAACAGGAAATCAGCCCCAGCATTTT. Translation gives CAWSVLSTGNQPQHF. The chain combines TRBV30 with TRBJ1-5, with D tentatively TRBD1 (5 bases). Germline lookup yields CDR1 GTSNPN and CDR2 SVGIG (reference sequence). The CDR3 has 15 amino acids. Trimming cost V 0 bases and J 4 bases, with 13 bases left between them.

The chain joins TRBV23-1 to TRBJ2-1; D remains ambiguous. TRBV23-1 is noted as an ORF with a role that remains uncertain. This CDR3 is built from 15 residues. V lost 8 bases, J lost 0 bases, and 14 bases lay in between. CDR3: CASGPDPNSYNEQFF. Written as DNA, the CDR3 is TGCGCCAGCGGCCCGGATCCCAACTCCTACAATGAGCAGTTCTTC.

V is TRBV11-2 and J is TRBJ1-3; D may be TRBD1 (5 bases). The length of the CDR3 is 15 residues. From germline, CDR1 is SGHAT and CDR2 FQNNGV. V was clipped by 10 bases and J by 0 bases, with 16 bases between them. The CDR3 region has the DNA TGTGCCACATACCCGGGGGGGTTCTCTGGAAACACCATATATTTT. This sequence encodes CATYPGGFSGNTIYF.

The table lists this clone with a few counts. The chain employs TRBV7-2 and TRBJ2-2, with no clear D. The CDR3 runs 14 residues. Germline V gene data show CDR1 as SGHTA and CDR2 as FQGNSA. The germline V and J ends were trimmed by 5 bases and 2 bases, with 9 bases remaining between them. The CDR3 DNA follows: TGTGCCAGCAGCGTCAGCTTAAACACCGGGGAGCTGTTTTTT. This encodes CASSVSLNTGELFF.

The gene calls are TRBV19 and TRBJ2-2; 8 bases are shared with TRBD1. V gave up 8 bases and J gave up 2 bases; unmatched junction bases: 7. The CDR3 length is 15 residues. Germline V gene sequence: CDR1 LNHDA, CDR2 SQIVND (reference sequence). The CDR3 DNA sequence: TGTGCCAGTCAGACAGGGGTCTTTAACACCGGGGAGCTGTTTTTT. Translating it yields CASQTGVFNTGELFF.

This clone appeared a few times. The chain is built from TRBV19 and TRBJ1-1, with D uncertain. The V gene's germline CDR1 is LNHDA and CDR2 SQIVND (reference sequence). The CDR3 consists of 14 residues. The V gene lost 4 bases and the J gene lost 11 bases, with 20 bases spanning the gap. Here the CDR3 reads CASSTARQAYGAFF. DNA of the CDR3: TGTGCCAGTAGTACGGCACGTCAAGCCTACGGGGCTTTCTTT.

V gene TRBV9 combines with J gene TRBJ2-1, with D perhaps TRBD1 or TRBD2 (6 bases each). The CDR3 length is 17 residues. CDR1 and CDR2 (germline): SGDLS, YYNGEE. V was clipped by 4 bases and J by 0 bases, with 17 bases between them. CDR3 DNA sequence: TGTGCCAGCAGCTCCCAGGGGCGGGGTAGCTCCTACAATGAGCAGTTCTTC. Translating it yields CASSSQGRGSSYNEQFF.

In this sample, this clone turned up a few times. V is TRBV19 and J is TRBJ2-1; the match to TRBD2 covers 8 bases. CDR3 size: 14 residues. V was clipped by 9 bases and J by 5 bases; unmatched bases: 9. Looked up from germline, CDR1 is LNHDA and CDR2 is SQIVND (reference sequence). This CDR3 is CASFDPGLDNEQFF. The CDR3 bases are TGTGCCAGCTTTGATCCGGGACTAGACAATGAGCAGTTCTTC. The full variable domain, with the rest looked up from reference TRBV19 and TRBJ2-1, is DGGITQSPKYLFRKEGQNVTLSCEQNLNHDAMYWYRQDPGQGLRLIYYSQIVNDFQKGDIAEGYSVSREKKESFPLTVTSAQKNPTAFYLCASFDPGLDNEQFFGPGTRLTVL.

This clone has just a few counts. The chain employs TRBV7-8 and TRBJ2-5; D not resolved. The CDR3 length is 14 residues. Between the trimmed V and J ends, which lost 3 bases and 2 bases, there was a span of 10 bases. CDR1 SGHVS and CDR2 FQNEAQ come from the germline V gene. CDR3 region: CASSFSQKQETQYF. The CDR3 bases are TGTGCCAGCAGCTTTAGTCAGAAACAAGAGACCCAGTACTTC.

This clone was seen a single time. The sample contains more than one DNA sequence encoding this CDR3. The DNA of the CDR3 is TGTGCCAGCTCACCCGCTCCCCAAGAGACCCAGTACTTC. It encodes CASSPAPQETQYF. The gene calls are TRBV18 and TRBJ2-5, with D unclear. The CDR3 runs 13 residues. The germline V gene encodes CDR1 KGHSH and CDR2 LQKENI. Between the trimmed V and J ends, which lost 3 bases and 1 base, there was a span of 6 bases.

This chain connects TRBV4-2 to TRBJ2-7, with D tentatively TRBD2 (5 bases). V gave up 0 bases and J gave up 2 bases, with 8 bases separating them. Germline CDR1 and CDR2: LGHNA and YNFKEQ. The CDR3 extends over 14 amino acids. The CDR3 protein is CASSQDLTTYEQYF. CDR3 DNA sequence: TGTGCCAGCAGCCAAGATCTGACTACCTACGAGCAGTACTTC.

The rearrangement links TRBV18 to TRBJ2-5; D tentatively fits TRBD1 or TRBD2 (5 bases each). The CDR3 is made up of 15 amino acids. Trimming stripped 1 base from V and 4 bases from J, with 13 bases between. Germline CDR1 reads KGHSH; CDR2 reads LQKENI. The CDR3 loop reads CASSPRFGAGETQYF. In DNA form, the CDR3 reads TGTGCCAGCTCACCACGATTCGGGGCGGGAGAGACCCAGTACTTC.

The chain couples TRBV11-3 to TRBJ2-1, with D uncertain. CDR1 and CDR2 from the germline V gene are SGHNT and YENEEA. Trimming took 0 bases from V and 8 from J, leaving 5 bases between them. The CDR3 has 12 amino acids. CDR3 residues: CASSLDNYEQFF. The CDR3 region has the DNA TGTGCCAGCAGCTTAGATAATTATGAGCAGTTCTTC.

The table lists this clone with a few counts. This chain links TRBV2 with TRBJ1-5; D uncertain. The length of the CDR3 is 11 residues. The V gene's germline CDR1 is SNHLY and CDR2 FYNNEI. Trimming took 2 bases from V and 11 from J, leaving 7 bases between them. The CDR3 DNA sequence: TGTGCCAGCAGTGAACTCAGAGCCCAGCATTTT. It yields the protein CASSELRAQHF.

The V gene is TRBV4-1, the J gene TRBJ2-5, with D tentatively TRBD2 (6 bases). Germline V CDR1 and CDR2: MGHRA, YSYEKL. The V gene lost 2 bases and the J gene lost 4 bases, with 14 bases spanning the gap. CDR3 length: 15 residues. CDR3 protein: CASSQHAGGTETQYF. The CDR3 nucleotides are TGCGCCAGCAGCCAACACGCCGGGGGTACAGAGACCCAGTACTTC.

The chain carries TRBV28 and TRBJ2-7, with TRBD2 matching over 10 bases. CDR1 and CDR2 (germline): MDHEN, SYDVKM. V dropped 4 bases and J dropped 7; count of bases not matched to a gene: 7. The CDR3 runs to 14 residues. In DNA, the CDR3 is TGTGCCAGCAGTTCGGGACTAGCGTGGAAAGAGCAGTACTTC. Residues: CASSSGLAWKEQYF.